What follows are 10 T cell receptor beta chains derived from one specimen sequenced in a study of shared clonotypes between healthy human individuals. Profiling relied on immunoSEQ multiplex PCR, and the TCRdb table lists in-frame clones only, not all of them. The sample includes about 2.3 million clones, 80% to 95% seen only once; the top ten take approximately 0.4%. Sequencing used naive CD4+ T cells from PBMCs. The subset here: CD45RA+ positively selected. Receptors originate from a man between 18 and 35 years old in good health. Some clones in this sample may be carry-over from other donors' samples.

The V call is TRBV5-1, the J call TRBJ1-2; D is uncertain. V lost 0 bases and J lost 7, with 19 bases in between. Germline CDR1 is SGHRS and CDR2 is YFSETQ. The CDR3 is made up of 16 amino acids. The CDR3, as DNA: TGCGCCAGCAGCTTGGGAGTTCTTGAGTCGGCCTTTGGCTACACCTTC. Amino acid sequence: CASSLGVLESAFGYTF.

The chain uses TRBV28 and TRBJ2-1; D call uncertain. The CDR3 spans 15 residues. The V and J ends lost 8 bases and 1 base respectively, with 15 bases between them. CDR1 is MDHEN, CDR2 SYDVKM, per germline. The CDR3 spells CASLPGPASYNEQFF. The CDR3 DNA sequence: TGTGCCAGCCTCCCGGGCCCCGCTTCCTACAATGAGCAGTTCTTC.

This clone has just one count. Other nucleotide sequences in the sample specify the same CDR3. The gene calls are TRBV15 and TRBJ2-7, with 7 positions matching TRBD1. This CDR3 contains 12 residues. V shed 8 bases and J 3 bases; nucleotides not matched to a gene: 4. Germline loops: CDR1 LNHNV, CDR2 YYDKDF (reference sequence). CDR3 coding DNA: TGTGCCACCTCCCGGGACAGCTACGAGCAGTACTTC. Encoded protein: CATSRDSYEQYF.

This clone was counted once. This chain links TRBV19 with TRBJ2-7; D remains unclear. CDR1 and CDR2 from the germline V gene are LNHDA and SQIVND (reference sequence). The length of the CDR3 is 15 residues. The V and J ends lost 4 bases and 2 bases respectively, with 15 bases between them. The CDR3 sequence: CASSTEPTSAYEQYF. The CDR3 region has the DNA TGTGCCAGTAGTACAGAACCTACTTCAGCCTACGAGCAGTACTTC.

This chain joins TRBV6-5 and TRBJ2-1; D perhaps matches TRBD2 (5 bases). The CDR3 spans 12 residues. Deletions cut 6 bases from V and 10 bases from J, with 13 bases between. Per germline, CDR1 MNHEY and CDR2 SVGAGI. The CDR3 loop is CASSPREREQFF. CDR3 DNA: TGTGCCAGCAGCCCCCGAGAGCGGGAGCAGTTCTTC.

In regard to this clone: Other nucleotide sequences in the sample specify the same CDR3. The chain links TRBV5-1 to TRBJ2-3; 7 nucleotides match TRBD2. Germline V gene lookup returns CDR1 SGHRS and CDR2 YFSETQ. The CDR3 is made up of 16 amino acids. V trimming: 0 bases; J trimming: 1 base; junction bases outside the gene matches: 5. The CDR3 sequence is CASSLESGGGTDTQYF. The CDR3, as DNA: TGCGCCAGCAGCTTGGAGTCGGGAGGCGGCACAGATACGCAGTATTTT. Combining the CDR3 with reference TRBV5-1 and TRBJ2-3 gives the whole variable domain KAGVTQTPRYLIKTRGQQVTLSCSPISGHRSVSWYQQTPGQGLQFLFEYFSETQRNKGNFPGRFSGRQFSNSRSEMNVSTLELGDSALYLCASSLESGGGTDTQYFGPGTRLTVL.

The chain's CDR3 is CASRPPGDPYEQYF. CDR3 nucleotides: TGTGCCAGCAGGCCCCCAGGGGACCCCTACGAGCAGTACTTC. J is TRBJ2-7 and V is TRBV2, with D possibly being TRBD1 (6 bases). The CDR3 runs to 14 residues. Per the germline V gene, CDR1 is SNHLY and CDR2 is FYNNEI. V was clipped by 6 bases and J by 2 bases, with 14 bases between them.

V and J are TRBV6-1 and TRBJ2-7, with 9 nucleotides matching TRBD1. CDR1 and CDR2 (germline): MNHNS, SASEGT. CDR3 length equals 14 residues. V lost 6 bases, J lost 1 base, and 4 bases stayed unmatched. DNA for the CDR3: TGTGCCAGCAGGCAGGACAGGGGTTCCTACGAGCAGTACTTC. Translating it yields CASRQDRGSYEQYF.

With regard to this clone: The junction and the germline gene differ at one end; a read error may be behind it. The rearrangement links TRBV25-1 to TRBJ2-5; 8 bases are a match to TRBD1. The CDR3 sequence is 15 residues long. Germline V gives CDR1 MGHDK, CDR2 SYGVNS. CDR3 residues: CASSRTGHSAENQYF. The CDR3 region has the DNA TGTGCCAGCAGTCGGACAGGGCACTCTGCGGAGAACCAGTACTTC.

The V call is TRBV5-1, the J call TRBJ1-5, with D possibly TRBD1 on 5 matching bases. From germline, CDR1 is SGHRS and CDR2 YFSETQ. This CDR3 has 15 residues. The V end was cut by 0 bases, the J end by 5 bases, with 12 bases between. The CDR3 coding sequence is TGCGCCAGCAGCTTGGAAGGCAGGGACGATCAGCCCCAGCATTTT. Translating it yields CASSLEGRDDQPQHF.